The present entry profiles one T cell receptor (beta chain) with its context. Its antigen is currently unknown. This record comes from a study of cytomegalovirus exposure and HLA in healthy donors. General study findings and limits: Clusters of TCRs from the first cohort tended to co-occur in the 120 or so validation repertoires (as a later analysis found). Reportedly, cytomegalovirus status was diagnosed with high sensitivity and specificity. Whilst most TCR sequences proved rare, a subset of public TCRs occurred across many donors.

The data were produced by immunoSEQ multiplex PCR, yet TCRdb's version contains in-frame clones alone and is incomplete. This sample has over 120,000 clones; about 94% occur once, and the top ten carry approximately 1.8%. The CDR3 loop spans 12 amino acids. Per the germline V gene, CDR1 is GTSNPN and CDR2 is SVGIG (reference sequence). Germline trimming cut 2 bases from V and 8 bases from J; bases unmatched to any gene: 3. This sequence originates from a young man in good health and CMV-seropositive. Source material: PBMCs. The chain joins TRBV30 to TRBJ2-7; 10 bases are a match to TRBD2. The CDR3 sequence is CAWSSSGSQQYF. The CDR3 nucleotides are TGTGCCTGGAGTTCTAGCGGGAGTCAGCAGTACTTC.